These 23 T cell receptor beta chains share one sample of origin, sequenced in a study of T cells in localized non-small cell lung cancer. Only in-frame clones appear in the TCRdb table, and some are missing; sequencing was by immunoSEQ multiplex PCR. The table records over a thousand clones, approximately 17% of them present only once. The sample was lung tumor tissue, taken before any cancer treatment. The origin of the receptors is a woman aged 35-70 years with stage I lung adenocarcinoma.

This clone was picked up a small number of times. The V call is TRBV23-1, the J call TRBJ2-7; TRBD1 might be the D (6 bases). TRBV23-1 is an ORF, and what it does is uncertain. The CDR3 has 13 amino acids. The V gene lost 6 bases and the J gene lost 6 bases, with 15 bases spanning the gap. The CDR3 sequence: CASSLGASLEQYF. The CDR3 DNA is TGCGCCAGCAGCTTGGGGGCGTCGCTCGAGCAGTACTTC.

The table lists this clone with a few counts. The CDR3 DNA is TGTGCCAGCAGCTTAGTGATTAGCGGGAGTGCCCAAGAGACCCAGTACTTC. Protein product: CASSLVISGSAQETQYF. The chain links TRBV11-3 to TRBJ2-5; TRBD2 matches 9 bases. The CDR3 runs to 17 residues. From germline, CDR1 is SGHNT and CDR2 YENEEA. J lost 1 base, V lost 1 base, and 7 bases had no gene match.

The chain recombines TRBV11-3 with TRBJ2-1, with a tentative D call TRBD1 (6 bases). Germline-derived CDR1 and CDR2 are SGHNT and YENEEA. This CDR3 region has 14 residues. V lost 4 bases and J lost 7, with 14 bases in between. The CDR3 is CASSSRWGLNEQFF. The CDR3 DNA follows: TGTGCCAGCAGCTCTCGATGGGGGCTGAATGAGCAGTTCTTC.

This clone has more than one count but fewer than ten. This chain uses TRBV11-3 with TRBJ1-3; TRBD1 matches 7 bases. This CDR3 comprises 15 residues. Per germline, CDR1 SGHNT and CDR2 YENEEA. V was pared by 0 bases and J by 6 bases, with 5 bases of the junction left unmatched. In DNA, the CDR3 is TGTGCCAGCAGCTTAGAGACAGGGCCGGCAAACACCATATATTTT. This translates into CASSLETGPANTIYF.

The rearrangement joins TRBV11-3 to TRBJ1-5; D is possibly TRBD1 (5 bases). Germline V CDR1 and CDR2: SGHNT, YENEEA. V lost 5 bases and J 0 bases, leaving 14 bases between the germline ends. This CDR3 comprises 16 residues. The CDR3 loop is CASSPQGAYSNQPQHF. The DNA for the CDR3 is TGTGCCAGCAGCCCCCAAGGGGCTTATAGCAATCAGCCCCAGCATTTT. The full variable domain, in which reference TRBV11-3 and TRBJ1-5 provide the parts outside the CDR3, is EAGVVQSPRYKIIEKKQPVAFWCNPISGHNTLYWYLQNLGQGPELLIRYENEEAVDDSQLPKDRFSAERLKGVDSTLKIQPAELGDSAVYLCASSPQGAYSNQPQHFGDGTRLSIL.

There are a few counts of this clone. This chain joins TRBV11-3 and TRBJ2-7, with 10 nucleotides matching TRBD1. V lost 5 bases to trimming and J lost 4 bases; unmatched junction nucleotides: 8. The CDR3 has 15 residues. Germline CDR1 and CDR2: SGHNT and YENEEA. CDR3 bases: TGTGCCAGCAGCACCCGGGACAGGGGAATTTACGAGCAGTACTTC. It encodes CASSTRDRGIYEQYF.

The chain employs TRBV10-2 and TRBJ2-5, with D perhaps matching TRBD1 (5 bases). The CDR3 has 13 residues. V gave up 6 bases and J gave up 5 bases, with 13 bases separating them. Germline-derived CDR1 and CDR2 are WSHSY and SAAADI. The CDR3: CASRADSLETQYF. As DNA, the CDR3 is TGCGCCAGCAGGGCTGACAGCCTCGAGACCCAGTACTTC.

This clone is labeled medium-sized. Written as DNA, the CDR3 is TGTGCCAGCAGTTACTCTGAGGTCACTGAAGCTTTCTTT. It is translated as CASSYSEVTEAFF. The V call is TRBV6-8, the J call TRBJ1-1; no reliable D call. Germline assignment: CDR1 MNHGY and CDR2 SAAAGT. CDR3 length: 13 residues. V lost 0 bases, J lost 4 bases, and 6 bases lay in between.

This clone is labeled medium-sized. The rearrangement joins TRBV6-8 to TRBJ1-2; the D is unclear. The V end was cut by 0 bases, the J end by 6 bases, with 11 bases between. Looked up from germline, CDR1 is MNHGY and CDR2 is SAAAGT. The CDR3 has 14 residues. CDR3 bases: TGTGCCAGCAGTTACTCGGAATGGAGGCATGGCTACACCTTC. Its translation is CASSYSEWRHGYTF.

The chain recombines TRBV15 with TRBJ1-6, with TRBD1 identical over 10 bases. The germline gives CDR1 LNHNV, CDR2 YYDKDF (reference sequence). This CDR3 is 15 amino acids long. Trimming cost V 1 base and J 9 bases; bases outside gene matches: 3. The CDR3 bases are TGTGCCACCAGCAGAGTTAGGGACAGGGGTTCACCCCTCCACTTT. Translation: CATSRVRDRGSPLHF.

This chain joins TRBV11-3 and TRBJ2-3, with D unclear. CDR1 and CDR2 from the germline V gene are SGHNT and YENEEA. The germline V and J ends were trimmed by 2 bases and 4 bases, with 16 bases remaining between them. The CDR3 is 16 residues long. CDR3 loop: CASSLKGGIVPDTQYF. CDR3 bases: TGTGCCAGCAGCTTAAAGGGTGGGATCGTCCCAGATACGCAGTATTTT.

This chain uses TRBV7-2 with TRBJ1-1; D gene ambiguous. The length of the CDR3 is 13 residues. Germline values: CDR1 SGHTA, CDR2 FQGNSA. Trimming stripped 1 base from V and 2 bases from J, with 5 bases between. The CDR3 bases are TGTGCCAGCAGCTTAGGGGAAAACACTGAAGCTTTCTTT. It yields the protein CASSLGENTEAFF.

This clone has just a few counts. The chain employs TRBV11-3 and TRBJ1-1; 8 positions agree with TRBD1. J gave up 5 bases and V 1 base, and 9 bases lay outside the gene matches. The CDR3 spans 16 residues. The germline gives CDR1 SGHNT, CDR2 YENEEA. In DNA, the CDR3 is TGTGCCAGCAGCTTAGGGGCAGGGGGCGGTGGTACTGAAGCTTTCTTT. Its protein is CASSLGAGGGGTEAFF.

V and J are TRBV5-1 and TRBJ2-5; no firm D call. V lost 4 bases to trimming and J lost 1 base, with 11 bases between them. Germline V lookup: CDR1 SGHRS, CDR2 YFSETQ. The CDR3 consists of 14 residues. The CDR3 region is CASSPRNGQETQYF. In nucleotides, the CDR3 is TGCGCCAGCAGCCCTAGAAACGGCCAAGAGACCCAGTACTTC. Full variable domain (rest looked up from reference TRBV5-1 and TRBJ2-5): KAGVTQTPRYLIKTRGQQVTLSCSPISGHRSVSWYQQTPGQGLQFLFEYFSETQRNKGNFPGRFSGRQFSNSRSEMNVSTLELGDSALYLCASSPRNGQETQYFGPGTRLLVL.

The chain uses TRBV11-3 and TRBJ2-7; 7 bases are shared with TRBD1. After removal of 5 bases from V and 5 bases from J, the junction contained 18 bases not matched to a gene. The CDR3 is made up of 17 amino acids. Germline-derived CDR1 and CDR2 are SGHNT and YENEEA. The CDR3 reads CASSQASRDRARHEQYF. In nucleotides, the CDR3 is TGTGCCAGCAGCCAGGCCTCTAGGGACAGAGCCCGCCACGAGCAGTACTTC.

This clone was observed a few times. This rearrangement joins TRBV6-8 to TRBJ1-1; TRBD1 matches at 10 bases. V lost 10 bases and J lost 6; bases outside the gene matches: 14. The CDR3 totals 15 residues. Germline CDR1 is MNHGY and CDR2 is SAAAGT. The DNA of the CDR3 is TGTGCCATCAGCGTTGCCCGGGACAGGGGCGCTGAAGCTTTCTTT. Protein sequence: CAISVARDRGAEAFF.

This clone appeared a few times. The rearrangement joins TRBV5-1 to TRBJ2-1, with D unresolved. Germline V gives CDR1 SGHRS, CDR2 YFSETQ. V was pared by 5 bases and J by 0 bases, with 12 bases between. CDR3 size: 15 residues. CDR3 region: CASRPRQSSYNEQFF. The DNA of the CDR3 is TGCGCCAGCAGGCCCCGACAAAGCTCCTACAATGAGCAGTTCTTC.

By its share, this clone is medium-sized. The rearrangement joins TRBV11-3 to TRBJ2-1; D remains unclear. Trimming cost V 3 bases and J 8 bases, with 14 bases left between them. Looked up from germline, CDR1 is SGHNT and CDR2 is YENEEA. This CDR3 region has 14 residues. CDR3 loop: CASSLRTRSYEQFF. The CDR3 nucleotides are TGTGCCAGCAGCTTGCGGACCAGGTCCTATGAGCAGTTCTTC.

This clone showed up just a few times. The chain employs TRBV30 and TRBJ2-1; D may be TRBD2 (6 bases). V lost 4 bases, J lost 6 bases, and 13 bases lay in between. From germline, CDR1 is GTSNPN and CDR2 SVGIG (reference sequence). The CDR3 is made up of 13 amino acids. CDR3 DNA sequence: TGTGCCTGGAACGGAGCGGGTCCCAATGAGCAGTTCTTC. Translated, it gives CAWNGAGPNEQFF.

This clone was detected a few times. The J gene is TRBJ1-1, the V gene TRBV19; 12 bases agree with TRBD1. The CDR3 extends over 14 amino acids. Trimming at V came to 5 bases and at J to 4 bases, leaving 2 bases not matched to a gene. Germline V lookup: CDR1 LNHDA, CDR2 SQIVND (reference sequence). CDR3 DNA sequence: TGTGCCAGTAGTGGGACAGGGGGCGGCACTGAAGCTTTCTTT. Its protein is CASSGTGGGTEAFF. Full variable domain (rest looked up from reference TRBV19 and TRBJ1-1): DGGITQSPKYLFRKEGQNVTLSCEQNLNHDAMYWYRQDPGQGLRLIYYSQIVNDFQKGDIAEGYSVSREKKESFPLTVTSAQKNPTAFYLCASSGTGGGTEAFFGQGTRLTVV.

The CDR3 nucleotides read TGTGCCAGCAGTTCCGCCCCGGGGGGGCGGAACGGCTACACCTTC. It specifies CASSSAPGGRNGYTF. The chain recombines TRBV6-8 with TRBJ1-2, with D possibly being TRBD1 (6 bases). Trimming took 4 bases from V and 8 from J, leaving 20 bases between them. This CDR3 region has 15 residues. Looked up from germline, CDR1 is MNHGY and CDR2 is SAAAGT.

In this sample, this clone is medium-sized. In DNA, the CDR3 is TGTGCCAGCAGCCCCTTGAGAGCGGGAGGAATAGGGGAGACCCAGTACTTC. Translated, it gives CASSPLRAGGIGETQYF. The J gene is TRBJ2-5, the V gene TRBV11-3; 9 bases line up with TRBD2. The CDR3 runs 17 residues. Per germline, CDR1 SGHNT and CDR2 YENEEA. Germline trimming cut 5 bases from V and 5 bases from J; bases unmatched to any gene: 15.

This clone has just a few counts. The rearrangement joins TRBV12-5 to TRBJ1-2; 8 nucleotides agree with TRBD1. Germline lookup yields CDR1 LGHNT and CDR2 FRNRAP. The CDR3 runs to 14 residues. Here the CDR3 DNA reads TGTGCCAGTACGGTCAGGGGGCGCGACTATGGCTACACCTTC. Translation gives CASTVRGRDYGYTF.